Listed below are T cell receptor beta chains from one sample, sequenced in a study of cytomegalovirus exposure and HLA in healthy donors. Data came from immunoSEQ multiplex PCR; TCRdb stores just in-frame clones and leaves some out. The sample lists some 180,000 clones, roughly 80% seen once, with about 2.3% in the top ten. Sequenced sample: PBMCs. The origin of the receptors is a male donor in good health and CMV-seronegative. CDR3s include the opening cysteine and the closing phenylalanine or tryptophan. A D gene is named only where the DNA matches it firmly. Clone size is not always given. Where it is, it says once, few, many or a class for expanded clones.

. | . | TRBJ1-5 | TRBV18 | TGTGCCAGCTCACTTAGGCCCCCAGGGAATGGGCAGCCCCAGCATTTT | CASSLRPPGNGQPQHF
. | . | TRBJ1-5 | TRBV6-1 | TGTGCCAGCGGGGCTCGGCAGCCCCAGCATTTT | CASGARQPQHF
. | . | TRBJ2-7 | TRBV28 | TGTGCCAGCAGTTCCGCCGGGGAGGGGGCCTACGAGCAGTACTTC | CASSSAGEGAYEQYF
. | . | TRBJ1-6 | TRBV19 | TGTGCCAGTAGTATACTGGACACGGATTCACCCCTCCACTTT | CASSILDTDSPLHF
. | . | TRBJ2-5 | TRBV20-1 | TGCAGTGCTACCCTTCAAGAGACCCAGTACTTC | CSATLQETQYF
TRBD1 | . | TRBJ1-1 | TRBV7-2 | TGTGCCAGCAGCATCCGGACAGGGGGCATTCCTGAAGCTTTCTTT | CASSIRTGGIPEAFF
. | . | TRBJ1-5 | TRBV10-2 | TGCGCCAGCAGTGTTACAGGGTTCCCTTATAGCAATCAGCCCCAGCATTTT | CASSVTGFPYSNQPQHF
TRBD2 | once | TRBJ2-5 | TRBV2 | TGTGCCAGCAGTAGCGGGGGGGAGACCCAGTACTTC | CASSSGGETQYF
TRBD1 | . | TRBJ2-6 | TRBV15 | TGTGCCACCAGCCGACAGGGGTATAGCTCTGGGGCCAACGTCCTGACTTTC | CATSRQGYSSGANVLTF
. | once | TRBJ2-2 | TRBV15 | TGTGCCACCAGCAGAGTAACGCAGATGAACACCGGGGAGCTGTTTTTT | CATSRVTQMNTGELFF
TRBD1 | . | TRBJ2-2 | TRBV7-6 | TGTGCCAGCAGTCCGGGGTACGGAGTCGGGACAGGGAACACCGGGGAGCTGTTTTTT | CASSPGYGVGTGNTGELFF
. | . | TRBJ1-5 | TRBV29-1 | TGCAGCGTTGAAGAATCAGAGGACCAGGGAAGCAATCAGCCCCAGCATTTT | CSVEESEDQGSNQPQHF
. | . | TRBJ2-6 | TRBV18 | TGTGCCAGTAAAGGACAGTTAGCCTCTGGGGCCAACGTCCTGACTTTC | CASKGQLASGANVLTF
. | once | TRBJ1-5 | TRBV30 | TGTGCCTGGAGTAAGACTGGTTATCAGCCCCAGCATTTT | CAWSKTGYQPQHF
. | . | TRBJ2-7 | TRBV25-1 | TGTGCCAGCAGTGGCGCTGGTGGGCAGTGGTACGAGCAGTACTTC | CASSGAGGQWYEQYF
TRBD1 | . | TRBJ1-2 | TRBV7-9 | TGTGCCAGCAGCTTAGCTGGACAGGGGGCCTCCTATGGCTACACCTTC | CASSLAGQGASYGYTF
TRBD1 | . | TRBJ1-5 | TRBV27 | TGTGCCAGCAGTTTTTTCGGGACAGGGGGCAATCAGCCCCAGCATTTT | CASSFFGTGGNQPQHF
TRBD1 | . | TRBJ2-7 | TRBV30 | TGTGCCTGGGGGAGACAGGGTTCCTACGAGCAGTACTTC | CAWGRQGSYEQYF